The 21 T cell receptor beta chains given below trace back to one sample, sequenced in a study of shared clonotypes between healthy human individuals. Only in-frame clones appear in the TCRdb table, and some are missing; sequencing was by immunoSEQ multiplex PCR. Here the sample spans approximately 1.5 million clones, 95% to 99% being singletons. The sequenced sample was naive CD4+ T cells sorted from blood. Subset defined: CD45RA+ positively selected. Receptor source: a man aged 25-45 years in good health.

About this clone: Compared with germline, one end of the junction differs, possibly owing to a read error. The same CDR3 also results from other DNA sequences found in this sample. In nucleotides, the CDR3 is TGTGCCAGCAGCCAAGGGGTGAATACTGAAGCTTTCTTT. It codes for CASSQGVNTEAFF. This chain uses TRBV14 with TRBJ1-1, with D unclear. The CDR3 has 13 amino acids. Germline V lookup: CDR1 SGHDN, CDR2 FVKESK.

The chain employs TRBV18 and TRBJ2-2; D possibly corresponds to TRBD1 (5 bases). With 8 bases removed from V and 5 bases from J, the gap between germline ends came to 15 bases. Looked up from germline, CDR1 is KGHSH and CDR2 is LQKENI. CDR3 length: 14 residues. The CDR3 nucleotides are TGTGCCAGCCCAAATGGGGCCGGGACCGGGGAGCTGTTTTTT. This codes for CASPNGAGTGELFF.

With regard to this clone: Other nucleotide sequences from this sample produce the same CDR3. The V gene is TRBV29-1, the J gene TRBJ2-3; unclear D gene. CDR1 is SQVTM and CDR2 is ANQGSEA in the germline V gene. With 1 base removed from V and 2 bases from J, the gap between germline ends came to 7 bases. The CDR3 totals 13 residues. CDR3 amino acids: CSVEGRATDTQYF. The CDR3 DNA follows: TGCAGCGTTGAAGGTAGAGCCACAGATACGCAGTATTTT.

This clone was seen once. This chain uses TRBV7-9 with TRBJ2-3; 9 bases map to TRBD1. After removal of 5 bases from V and 4 bases from J, the junction contained 7 bases not matched to a gene. CDR3 length: 15 residues. Germline V lookup: CDR1 SEHNR, CDR2 FQNEAQ (reference sequence). DNA for the CDR3: TGTGCCAGCAGCCATAGACAGGGGGGGTCAGATACGCAGTATTTT. Amino acids: CASSHRQGGSDTQYF.

As regards this clone: The same CDR3 arises from other DNA sequences in this sample as well. V and J are TRBV28 and TRBJ1-2, with D possibly being TRBD1 (6 bases). V dropped 2 bases and J dropped 5 bases, with 9 bases sitting between them. This CDR3 has 13 residues. Germline V gives CDR1 MDHEN, CDR2 SYDVKM. Here the CDR3 DNA reads TGTGCCAGCAGTTTAAGCACAGGGTATGGCTACACCTTC. Amino acids: CASSLSTGYGYTF.

This chain uses TRBV6-1 with TRBJ2-7, with D perhaps matching TRBD1 (5 bases). Germline V gene data show CDR1 as MNHNS and CDR2 as SASEGT. CDR3 length: 13 residues. CDR3 region: CVLGLGPLREQYF. CDR3 DNA sequence: TGTGTTCTCGGTTTGGGGCCTCTAAGGGAGCAGTACTTC.

The V and J genes are TRBV30 and TRBJ1-2; weak D call: TRBD1 (5 bases). The CDR3 extends over 12 amino acids. From germline, CDR1 is GTSNPN and CDR2 SVGIG (reference sequence). V shed 3 bases and J shed 3 bases, with 8 bases lying between them. The CDR3 DNA reads TGTGCCTGGAGAGGAGGGGACTATGGCTACACCTTC. Translation gives CAWRGGDYGYTF.

This chain connects TRBV6-4 to TRBJ2-4, with 13 bases aligning to TRBD2. The germline V gene encodes CDR1 MRHNA and CDR2 SNTAGT. V gave up 6 bases and J gave up 0 bases; unmatched junction bases: 11. The CDR3 has 19 amino acids. The CDR3 loop reads CASRGTGTSGTLAKNIQYF. CDR3 DNA: TGTGCCAGCAGGGGAACCGGGACTAGCGGGACTCTAGCCAAAAACATTCAGTACTTC.

The V gene is TRBV6-6, the J gene TRBJ1-1; possibly TRBD1 for D (6 bases). The CDR3 sequence is 15 residues long. Trimming removed 2 bases at V and 4 bases at J, with 14 bases between. CDR1 and CDR2 (germline): MNHNY, SVGAGI (reference sequence). In DNA form, the CDR3 reads TGTGCCAGCAGTTACGGCGCGGGGGCGGGCACTGAAGCTTTCTTT. It yields the protein CASSYGAGAGTEAFF.

J is TRBJ1-5 and V is TRBV15, with TRBD1 as a possible D gene (5 bases). Germline V gives CDR1 LNHNV, CDR2 YYDKDF (reference sequence). Between the trimmed V and J ends, which lost 3 bases and 4 bases, there was a span of 7 bases. There are 13 residues in the CDR3. CDR3 nucleotide sequence: TGTGCCACCAGCAGGGGACTAAATCAGCCCCAGCATTTT. As protein: CATSRGLNQPQHF.

The chain couples TRBV2 to TRBJ2-7; 8 bases line up with TRBD2. V shed 5 bases and J 6 bases; nucleotides not matched to a gene: 9. This CDR3 is 14 amino acids long. Germline V gene sequence: CDR1 SNHLY, CDR2 FYNNEI. The CDR3 region has the DNA TGTGCCAGCAGTTTTACTAGCGGCGGGGTCGAGCAGTACTTC. Residues: CASSFTSGGVEQYF.

Regarding this clone: Additional DNA sequences in this sample encode the identical CDR3. The chain carries TRBV5-1 and TRBJ2-3, with TRBD2 matching over 8 bases. Germline V gene lookup returns CDR1 SGHRS and CDR2 YFSETQ. This CDR3 has 15 residues. Losses at the gene ends were 2 bases for V and 0 bases for J; bases not matched to a gene: 2. The CDR3: CASSLSGGSTDTQYF. CDR3 nucleotides: TGCGCCAGCAGCTTAAGCGGGGGAAGCACAGATACGCAGTATTTT.

This chain uses TRBV29-1 with TRBJ2-1; 7 nucleotides align to TRBD2. Germline loops: CDR1 SQVTM, CDR2 ANQGSEA. This CDR3 is built from 13 residues. Germline trimming cut 7 bases from V and 3 bases from J; bases unmatched to any gene: 6. DNA of the CDR3: TGCAGCGCACGGACTAGTTTCTACAATGAGCAGTTCTTC. Translating gives CSARTSFYNEQFF.

V gene TRBV5-1 combines with J gene TRBJ2-5, with 8 bases that match TRBD2. The CDR3 runs to 14 residues. The ends lost 4 bases at V and 5 bases at J; junction bases unmatched: 7. Per the germline V gene, CDR1 is SGHRS and CDR2 is YFSETQ. The chain's CDR3 is CASSTLAVRETQYF. The CDR3 nucleotides read TGCGCCAGCAGCACACTAGCGGTTCGGGAGACCCAGTACTTC.

V usage is TRBV19 and J usage is TRBJ2-5; perhaps TRBD1 as D (5 bases). The CDR3 is 13 amino acids. Germline CDR1 and CDR2: LNHDA and SQIVND (reference sequence). The ends were cut back, 4 bases at V and 1 base at J, with 7 bases in the middle. The CDR3 region has the DNA TGTGCCAGTAGTACCAGGGTCCAAGAGACCCAGTACTTC. Translated: CASSTRVQETQYF. The full variable domain, completed using reference TRBV19 and TRBJ2-5, is DGGITQSPKYLFRKEGQNVTLSCEQNLNHDAMYWYRQDPGQGLRLIYYSQIVNDFQKGDIAEGYSVSREKKESFPLTVTSAQKNPTAFYLCASSTRVQETQYFGPGTRLLVL.

This chain links TRBV18 with TRBJ2-1, with 7 nucleotides matching TRBD1. The CDR3 extends over 14 amino acids. CDR1 and CDR2 from the germline V gene are KGHSH and LQKENI. After removal of 2 bases from V and 9 bases from J, the junction contained 7 bases not matched to a gene. CDR3 loop: CASSPKDRFSEQFF. CDR3 bases: TGTGCCAGCTCACCAAAGGACAGGTTTTCTGAGCAGTTCTTC.

V gene TRBV5-1 combines with J gene TRBJ2-1, with D uncertain. V lost 0 bases, J lost 8 bases, and 12 bases lay in between. CDR1 SGHRS and CDR2 YFSETQ come from the germline V gene. The CDR3 extends over 14 amino acids. The CDR3 bases are TGCGCCAGCAGCTTGGCTCGCCAGGTCGATGAGCAGTTCTTC. It translates to CASSLARQVDEQFF. The whole variable domain, remainder taken from reference TRBV5-1 and TRBJ2-1, is KAGVTQTPRYLIKTRGQQVTLSCSPISGHRSVSWYQQTPGQGLQFLFEYFSETQRNKGNFPGRFSGRQFSNSRSEMNVSTLELGDSALYLCASSLARQVDEQFFGPGTRLTVL.

The chain couples TRBV11-3 to TRBJ2-1, with D tentatively TRBD1 or TRBD2 (5 bases each). CDR1 is SGHNT, CDR2 YENEEA, per germline. The CDR3 covers 12 residues. The V and J ends lost 7 bases and 5 bases respectively, with 9 bases between them. The CDR3 is CASTGPDNEQFF. CDR3 nucleotide sequence: TGTGCCAGCACGGGGCCGGACAATGAGCAGTTCTTC.

The chain couples TRBV19 to TRBJ2-1, with 10 nucleotides matching TRBD2. The V segment lost 5 bases and the J segment 9 bases; nucleotides outside the gene matches: 10. In germline, CDR1 is LNHDA, CDR2 SQIVND (reference sequence). CDR3 length: 15 residues. CDR3 nucleotide sequence: TGTGCCAGTAGTGTAATAGCGGGAGGAGGGTCTGAGCAGTTCTTC. It specifies CASSVIAGGGSEQFF.

This chain uses TRBV6-5 with TRBJ2-7; 10 nucleotides match TRBD1. The ends lost 3 bases at V and 5 bases at J; junction bases unmatched: 10. Germline values: CDR1 MNHEY, CDR2 SVGAGI. The length of the CDR3 is 16 residues. CDR3 DNA: TGTGCCAGCAGTTATCTGCTTGGGACAGGGGATGACGAGCAGTACTTC. Protein: CASSYLLGTGDDEQYF.

The chain recombines TRBV9 with TRBJ1-6; 9 nucleotides match TRBD1. Germline CDR1 reads SGDLS; CDR2 reads YYNGEE. The J segment lost 7 bases and the V segment lost 3 bases, leaving 5 bases of the junction unmatched. The CDR3 extends over 15 amino acids. In nucleotides, the CDR3 is TGTGCCAGCAGCGCTCTAGGGACAGGGAATTCACCCCTCCACTTT. Encoded protein: CASSALGTGNSPLHF.